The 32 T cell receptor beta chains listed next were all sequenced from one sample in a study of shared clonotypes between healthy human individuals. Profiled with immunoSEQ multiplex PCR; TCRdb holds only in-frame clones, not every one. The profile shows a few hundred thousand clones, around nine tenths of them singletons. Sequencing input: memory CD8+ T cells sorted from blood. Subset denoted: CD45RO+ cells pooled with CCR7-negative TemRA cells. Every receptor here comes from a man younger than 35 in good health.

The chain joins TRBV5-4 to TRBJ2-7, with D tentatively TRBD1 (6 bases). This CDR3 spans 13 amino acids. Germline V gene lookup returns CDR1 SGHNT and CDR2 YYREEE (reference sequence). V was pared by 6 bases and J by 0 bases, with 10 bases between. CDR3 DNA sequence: TGTGCCAGCAAAAGGACAGACTCCTACGAGCAGTACTTC. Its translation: CASKRTDSYEQYF.

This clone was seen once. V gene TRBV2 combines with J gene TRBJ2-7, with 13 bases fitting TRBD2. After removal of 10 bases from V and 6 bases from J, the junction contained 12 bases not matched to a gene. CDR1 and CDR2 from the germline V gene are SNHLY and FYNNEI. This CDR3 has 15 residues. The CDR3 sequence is CANQAGTSGTIEQYF. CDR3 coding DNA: TGTGCCAACCAGGCTGGGACTAGCGGGACTATCGAGCAGTACTTC.

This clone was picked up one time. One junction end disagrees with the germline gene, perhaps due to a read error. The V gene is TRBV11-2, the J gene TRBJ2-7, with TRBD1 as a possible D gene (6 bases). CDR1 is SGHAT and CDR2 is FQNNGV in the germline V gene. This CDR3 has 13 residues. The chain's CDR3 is CASTLVQGYEQYF. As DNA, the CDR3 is TGTGCCAGCACCTTAGTACAGGGTTACGAGCAGTACTTC.

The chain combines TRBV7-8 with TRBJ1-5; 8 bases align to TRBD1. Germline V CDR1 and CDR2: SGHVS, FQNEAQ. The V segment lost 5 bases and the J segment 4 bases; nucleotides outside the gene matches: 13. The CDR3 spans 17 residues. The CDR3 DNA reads TGTGCCAGCAGCCACTGGGACAGGTCGAAGGAGAATCAGCCCCAGCATTTT. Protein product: CASSHWDRSKENQPQHF.

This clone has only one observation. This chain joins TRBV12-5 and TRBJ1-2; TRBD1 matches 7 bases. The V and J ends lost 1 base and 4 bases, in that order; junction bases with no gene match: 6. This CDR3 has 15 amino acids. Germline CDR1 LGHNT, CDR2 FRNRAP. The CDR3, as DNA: TGTGCTAGTGGTTTGGGCACAGGGGCTCCCTATGGCTACACCTTC. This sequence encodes CASGLGTGAPYGYTF.

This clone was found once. The CDR3 loop reads CASSYQGGTGELFF. The DNA of the CDR3 is TGTGCCAGCAGTTATCAGGGAGGGACCGGGGAGCTGTTTTTT. The gene calls are TRBV6-5 and TRBJ2-2; TRBD2 agrees at 7 bases. Germline V gene data show CDR1 as MNHEY and CDR2 as SVGAGI. The ends lost 3 bases at V and 5 bases at J; junction bases unmatched: 3. The CDR3 sequence is 14 residues long.

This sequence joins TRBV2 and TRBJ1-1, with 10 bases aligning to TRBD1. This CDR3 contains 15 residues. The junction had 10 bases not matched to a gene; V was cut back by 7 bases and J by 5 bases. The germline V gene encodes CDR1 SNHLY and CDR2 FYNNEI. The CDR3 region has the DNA TGTGCCAGCACCTTGGGACAGGGGAGGGTAACTGAAGCTTTCTTT. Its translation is CASTLGQGRVTEAFF. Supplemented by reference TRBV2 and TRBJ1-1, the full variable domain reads EPEVTQTPSHQVTQMGQEVILRCVPISNHLYFYWYRQILGQKVEFLVSFYNNEISEKSEIFDDQFSVERPDGSNFTLKIRSTKLEDSAMYFCASTLGQGRVTEAFFGQGTRLTVV.

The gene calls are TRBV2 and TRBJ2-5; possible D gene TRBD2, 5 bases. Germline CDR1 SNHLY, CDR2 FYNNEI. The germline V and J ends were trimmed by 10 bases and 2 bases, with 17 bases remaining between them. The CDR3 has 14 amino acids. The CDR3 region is CATRGRGIQETQYF. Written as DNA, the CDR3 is TGTGCCACCCGAGGCCGGGGTATTCAAGAGACCCAGTACTTC.

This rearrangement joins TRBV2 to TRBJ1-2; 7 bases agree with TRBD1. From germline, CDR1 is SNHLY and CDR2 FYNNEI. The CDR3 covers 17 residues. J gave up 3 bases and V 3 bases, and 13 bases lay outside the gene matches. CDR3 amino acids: CASSDSGTARNYYGYTF. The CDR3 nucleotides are TGTGCCAGCAGTGACTCCGGGACAGCCCGCAACTACTATGGCTACACCTTC.

CDR3 amino acids: CANRVGAYEQYF. In DNA, the CDR3 is TGTGCCAACCGAGTGGGGGCCTACGAGCAGTACTTC. The rearrangement joins TRBV2 to TRBJ2-7, with D perhaps assigned TRBD1 or TRBD2 (5 bases each). Per the germline V gene, CDR1 is SNHLY and CDR2 is FYNNEI. The CDR3 contains 12 residues. Between the trimmed V and J ends, which lost 10 bases and 2 bases, there was a span of 12 bases.

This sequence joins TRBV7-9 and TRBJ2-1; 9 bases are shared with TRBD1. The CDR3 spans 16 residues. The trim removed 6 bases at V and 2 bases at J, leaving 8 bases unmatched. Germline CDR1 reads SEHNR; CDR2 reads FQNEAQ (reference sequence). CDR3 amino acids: CASRGYRDRAYNEQFF. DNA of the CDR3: TGTGCCAGCAGGGGATATAGGGACAGGGCCTACAATGAGCAGTTCTTC.

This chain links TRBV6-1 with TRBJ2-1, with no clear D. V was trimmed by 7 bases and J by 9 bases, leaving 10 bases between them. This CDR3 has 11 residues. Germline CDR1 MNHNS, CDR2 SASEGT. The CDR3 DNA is TGTGCCAGCAATGACTCCCCTGAGCAGTTCTTC. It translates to CASNDSPEQFF.

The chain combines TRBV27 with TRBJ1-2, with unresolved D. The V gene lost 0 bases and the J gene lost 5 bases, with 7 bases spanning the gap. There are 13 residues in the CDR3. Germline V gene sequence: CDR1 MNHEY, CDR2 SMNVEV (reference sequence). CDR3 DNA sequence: TGTGCCAGCAGTTTATCGGGCCCTTATGGCTACACCTTC. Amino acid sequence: CASSLSGPYGYTF.

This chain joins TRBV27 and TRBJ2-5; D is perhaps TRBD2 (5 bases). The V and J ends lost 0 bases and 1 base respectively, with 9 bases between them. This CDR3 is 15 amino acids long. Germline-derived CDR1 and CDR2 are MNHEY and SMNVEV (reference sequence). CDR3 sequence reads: CASSLSGLAQETQYF. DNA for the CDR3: TGTGCCAGCAGTTTATCAGGGCTAGCCCAAGAGACCCAGTACTTC.

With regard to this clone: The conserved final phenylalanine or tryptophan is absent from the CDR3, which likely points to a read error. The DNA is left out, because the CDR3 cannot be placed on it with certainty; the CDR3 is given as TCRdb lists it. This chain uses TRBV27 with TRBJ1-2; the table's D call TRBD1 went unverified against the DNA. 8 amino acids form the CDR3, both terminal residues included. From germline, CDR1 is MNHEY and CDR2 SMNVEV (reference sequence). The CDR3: CASPNRDG.

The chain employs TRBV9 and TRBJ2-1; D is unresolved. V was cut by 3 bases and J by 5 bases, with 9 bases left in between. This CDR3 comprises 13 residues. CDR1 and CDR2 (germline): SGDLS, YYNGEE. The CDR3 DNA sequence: TGTGCCAGCAGCGCCCAATCCAACAATGAGCAGTTCTTC. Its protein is CASSAQSNNEQFF.

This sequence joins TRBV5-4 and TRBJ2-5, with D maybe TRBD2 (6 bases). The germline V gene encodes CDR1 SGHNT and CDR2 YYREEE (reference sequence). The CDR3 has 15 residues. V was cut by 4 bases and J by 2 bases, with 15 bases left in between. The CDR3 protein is CASSRAGWYQETQYF. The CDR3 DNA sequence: TGTGCCAGCAGCCGCGCGGGGTGGTATCAAGAGACCCAGTACTTC.

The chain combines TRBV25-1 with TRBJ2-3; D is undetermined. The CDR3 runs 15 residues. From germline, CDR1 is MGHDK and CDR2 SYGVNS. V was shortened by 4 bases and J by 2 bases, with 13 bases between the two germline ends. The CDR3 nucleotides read TGTGCCAGCAGTGGTTACCTAGGCAACACAGATACGCAGTATTTT. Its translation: CASSGYLGNTDTQYF. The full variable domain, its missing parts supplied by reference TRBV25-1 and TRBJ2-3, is EADIYQTPRYLVIGTGKKITLECSQTMGHDKMYWYQQDPGMELHLIHYSYGVNSTEKGDLSSESTVSRIRTEHFPLTLESARPSHTSQYLCASSGYLGNTDTQYFGPGTRLTVL.

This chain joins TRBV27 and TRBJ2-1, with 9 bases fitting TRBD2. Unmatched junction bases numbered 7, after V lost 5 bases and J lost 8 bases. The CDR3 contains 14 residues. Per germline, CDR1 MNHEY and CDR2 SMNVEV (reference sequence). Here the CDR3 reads CASSPIAGAHEQFF. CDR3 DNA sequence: TGTGCCAGCAGTCCCATAGCGGGGGCCCATGAGCAGTTCTTC.

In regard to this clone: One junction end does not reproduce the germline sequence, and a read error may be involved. CDR3 amino acids: CSFLGPGTGVHF. CDR3 DNA: TGCAGCTTCCTAGGCCCCGGGACTGGGGTCCACTTC. The V call is TRBV29-1, the J call TRBJ2-7, with a possible D match to TRBD2 (6 bases). The CDR3 covers 12 residues. Germline V gene lookup returns CDR1 SQVTM and CDR2 ANQGSEA.

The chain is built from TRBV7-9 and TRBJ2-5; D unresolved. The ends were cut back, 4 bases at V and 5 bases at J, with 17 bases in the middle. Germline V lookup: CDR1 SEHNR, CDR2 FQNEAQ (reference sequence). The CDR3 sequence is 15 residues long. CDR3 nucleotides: TGTGCCAGCAGCTCAGGTTCCGAGCCCAGGGAGACCCAGTACTTC. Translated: CASSSGSEPRETQYF.

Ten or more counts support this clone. CDR3 sequence (DNA): TGTGCCAGCAGTTCCCGCACGGCCAGCTTAGAGACCCAGTACTTC. Encoded protein: CASSSRTASLETQYF. The gene calls are TRBV7-9 and TRBJ2-5; no definite D call. The ends were cut back, 6 bases at V and 4 bases at J, with 18 bases in the middle. The CDR3 has 15 residues. Germline lookup yields CDR1 SEHNR and CDR2 FQNEAQ (reference sequence).

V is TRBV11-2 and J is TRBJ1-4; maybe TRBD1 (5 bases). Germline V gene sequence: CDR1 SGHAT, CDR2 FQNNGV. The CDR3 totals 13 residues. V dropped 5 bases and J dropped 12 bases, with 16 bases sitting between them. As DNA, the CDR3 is TGTGCCAGCAGCCCCGGACCAGAAGGGGAACTGTTTTTT. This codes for CASSPGPEGELFF.

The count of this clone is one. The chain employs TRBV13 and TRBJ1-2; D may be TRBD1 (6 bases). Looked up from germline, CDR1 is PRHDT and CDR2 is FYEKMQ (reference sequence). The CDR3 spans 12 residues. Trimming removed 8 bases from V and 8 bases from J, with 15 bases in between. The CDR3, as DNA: TGTGCCAGCTCAGGGGTCCTTAACGGCTACACCTTC. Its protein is CASSGVLNGYTF.

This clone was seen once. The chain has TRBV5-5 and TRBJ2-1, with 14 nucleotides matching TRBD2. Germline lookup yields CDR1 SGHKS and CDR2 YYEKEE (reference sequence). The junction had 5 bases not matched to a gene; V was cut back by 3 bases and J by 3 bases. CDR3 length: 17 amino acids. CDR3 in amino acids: CASSSGLAGAFYNEQFF. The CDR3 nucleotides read TGTGCCAGCAGCTCGGGACTAGCGGGAGCCTTCTACAATGAGCAGTTCTTC.

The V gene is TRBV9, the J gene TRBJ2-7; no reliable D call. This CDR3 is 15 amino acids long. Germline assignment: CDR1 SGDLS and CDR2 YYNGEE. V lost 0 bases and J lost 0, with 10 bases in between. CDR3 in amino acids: CASSVEGTDSYEQYF. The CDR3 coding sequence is TGTGCCAGCAGCGTAGAAGGCACGGACTCCTACGAGCAGTACTTC.

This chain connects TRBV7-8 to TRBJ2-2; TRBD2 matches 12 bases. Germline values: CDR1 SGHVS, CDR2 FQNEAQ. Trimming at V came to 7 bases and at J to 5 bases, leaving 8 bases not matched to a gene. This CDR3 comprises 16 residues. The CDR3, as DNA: TGTGCCAGCACCCGACTAGCGGGAGTAGGAACCGGGGAGCTGTTTTTT. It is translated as CASTRLAGVGTGELFF. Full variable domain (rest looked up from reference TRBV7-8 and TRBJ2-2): GAGVSQSPRYKVAKRGQDVALRCDPISGHVSLFWYQQALGQGPEFLTYFQNEAQLDKSGLPSDRFFAERPEGSVSTLKIQRTQQEDSAVYLCASTRLAGVGTGELFFGEGSRLTVL.

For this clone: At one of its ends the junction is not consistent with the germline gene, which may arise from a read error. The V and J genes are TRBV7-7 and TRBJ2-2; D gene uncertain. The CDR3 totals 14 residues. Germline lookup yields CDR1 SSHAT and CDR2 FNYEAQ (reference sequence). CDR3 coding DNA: TGTGCTAGCAGCTTATTTACGGGCACCGGGGAGCTGTTTTTT. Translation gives CASSLFTGTGELFF.

The CDR3 sequence is CASSVLAAYNEQFF. Here the CDR3 DNA reads TGTGCCAGCAGTGTCCTAGCGGCTTACAATGAGCAGTTCTTC. This chain joins TRBV2 and TRBJ2-1; 7 positions match TRBD2. Germline values: CDR1 SNHLY, CDR2 FYNNEI. The CDR3 totals 14 residues. V gave up 4 bases and J gave up 4 bases; unmatched junction bases: 4. Supplemented by reference TRBV2 and TRBJ2-1, the full variable domain reads EPEVTQTPSHQVTQMGQEVILRCVPISNHLYFYWYRQILGQKVEFLVSFYNNEISEKSEIFDDQFSVERPDGSNFTLKIRSTKLEDSAMYFCASSVLAAYNEQFFGPGTRLTVL.

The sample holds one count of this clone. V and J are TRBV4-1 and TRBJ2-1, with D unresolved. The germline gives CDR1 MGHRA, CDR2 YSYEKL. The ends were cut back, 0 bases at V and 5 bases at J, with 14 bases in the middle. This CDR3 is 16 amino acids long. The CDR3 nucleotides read TGCGCCAGCAGCCAAGATCCCCAGGTCTGGGACAATGAGCAGTTCTTC. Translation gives CASSQDPQVWDNEQFF.

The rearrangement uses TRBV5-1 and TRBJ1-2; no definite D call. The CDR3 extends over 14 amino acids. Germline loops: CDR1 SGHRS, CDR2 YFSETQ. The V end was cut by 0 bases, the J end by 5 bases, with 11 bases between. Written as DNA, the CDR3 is TGCGCCAGCAGCTTGGTTTGGATGGGTTATGGCTACACCTTC. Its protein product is CASSLVWMGYGYTF. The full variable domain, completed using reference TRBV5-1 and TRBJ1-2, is KAGVTQTPRYLIKTRGQQVTLSCSPISGHRSVSWYQQTPGQGLQFLFEYFSETQRNKGNFPGRFSGRQFSNSRSEMNVSTLELGDSALYLCASSLVWMGYGYTFGSGTRLTVV.

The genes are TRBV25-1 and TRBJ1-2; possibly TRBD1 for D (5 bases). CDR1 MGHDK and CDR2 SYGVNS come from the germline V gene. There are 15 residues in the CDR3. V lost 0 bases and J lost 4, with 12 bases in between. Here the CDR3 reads CASSEYGGALYGYTF. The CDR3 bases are TGTGCCAGCAGTGAATACGGAGGGGCACTCTATGGCTACACCTTC.